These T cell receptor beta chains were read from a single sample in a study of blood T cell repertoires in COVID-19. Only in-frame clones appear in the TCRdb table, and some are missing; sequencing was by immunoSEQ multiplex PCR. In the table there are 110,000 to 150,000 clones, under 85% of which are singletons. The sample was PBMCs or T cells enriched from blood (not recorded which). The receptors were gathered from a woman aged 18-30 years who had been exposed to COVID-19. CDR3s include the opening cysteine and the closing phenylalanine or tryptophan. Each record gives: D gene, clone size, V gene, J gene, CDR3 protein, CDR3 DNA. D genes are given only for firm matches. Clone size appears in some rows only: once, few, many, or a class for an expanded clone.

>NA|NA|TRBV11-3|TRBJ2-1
CASSVGHDEQFF
TGTGCCAGCAGCGTGGGGCACGATGAGCAGTTCTTC
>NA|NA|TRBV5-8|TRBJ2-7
CASSLGYVTYEQYF
TGTGCCAGCAGCTTGGGCTACGTAACCTACGAGCAGTACTTC
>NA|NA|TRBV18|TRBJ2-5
CASSPLVGGTQETQYF
TGTGCCAGCTCACCACTCGTTGGGGGGACTCAAGAGACCCAGTACTTC
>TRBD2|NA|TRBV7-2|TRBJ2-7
CASSPRTSGTHIPSYEQYF
TGTGCCAGCAGCCCTAGGACTAGCGGGACACATATTCCCTCCTACGAGCAGTACTTC
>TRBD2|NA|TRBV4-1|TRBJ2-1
CASSRRLAESSSYNEQFF
TGCGCCAGCAGCCGAAGACTAGCGGAATCGAGCTCCTACAATGAGCAGTTCTTC
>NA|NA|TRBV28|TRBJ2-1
CASRSRDINNEQFF
TGTGCCAGCAGATCCCGGGACATAAACAATGAGCAGTTCTTC
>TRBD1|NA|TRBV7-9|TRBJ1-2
CASSHQDRETGKGYTF
TGTGCCAGCAGCCATCAGGACAGGGAAACCGGAAAGGGCTACACCTTC
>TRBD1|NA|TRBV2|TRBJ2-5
CASQRKTGARGETQYF
TGTGCCAGCCAACGAAAAACAGGGGCTAGGGGGGAGACCCAGTACTTC
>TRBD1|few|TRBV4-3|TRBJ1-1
CASSQGDRGGNTEAFF
TGCGCCAGCAGCCAAGGGGACAGGGGAGGGAACACTGAAGCTTTCTTT
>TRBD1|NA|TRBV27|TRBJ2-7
CASSWDRGNEQYF
TGTGCCAGCAGTTGGGACAGGGGGAACGAGCAGTACTTC
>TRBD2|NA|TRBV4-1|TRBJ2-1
CASSRGASRLAGDHNEQFF
TGCGCCAGCAGCCGGGGTGCTAGTCGGCTAGCGGGAGACCACAATGAGCAGTTCTTC
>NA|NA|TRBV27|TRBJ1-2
CASSFGATNYGYTF
TGTGCCAGCAGTTTTGGGGCTACTAACTATGGCTACACCTTC
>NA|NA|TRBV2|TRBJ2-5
CASGSGLWKETQYF
TGTGCCAGCGGCTCTGGGCTCTGGAAAGAGACCCAGTACTTC
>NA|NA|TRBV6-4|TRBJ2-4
CASSDTNGPGGDGGNIQYF
TGTGCCAGCAGTGACACTAACGGCCCCGGCGGGGATGGGGGAAACATTCAGTACTTC
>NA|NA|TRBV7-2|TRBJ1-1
CASSSLDQNTEAFF
TGTGCCAGCAGTTCCCTAGACCAGAACACTGAAGCTTTCTTT
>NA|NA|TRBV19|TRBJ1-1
CASTPRAYLTEAFF
TGTGCCAGTACCCCCAGGGCCTATCTCACTGAAGCTTTCTTT
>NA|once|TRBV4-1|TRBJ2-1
CASSQPFRSRDKPLNEQFF
TGCGCCAGCAGCCAACCCTTCAGAAGCCGGGACAAGCCCCTCAATGAGCAGTTCTTC
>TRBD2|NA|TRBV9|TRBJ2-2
CASSVVASGSTGELFF
TGTGCCAGCAGCGTAGTGGCTAGCGGGAGCACCGGGGAGCTGTTTTTT
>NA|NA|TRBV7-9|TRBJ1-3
CASSPGTGSGNTIYF
TGTGCCAGCAGCCCAGGAACAGGCTCTGGAAACACCATATATTTT
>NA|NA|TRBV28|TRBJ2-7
CASSFPPRGEQYF
TGTGCCAGCAGTTTCCCCCCTCGAGGGGAGCAGTACTTC
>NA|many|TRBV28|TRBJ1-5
CASSLRHPLSNQPQHF
TGTGCCAGCAGTTTACGACATCCCCTAAGCAATCAGCCCCAGCATTTT
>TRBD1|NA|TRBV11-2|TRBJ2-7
CASSLEPGQIYEQYF
TGTGCCAGCAGCTTAGAGCCGGGACAGATATACGAGCAGTACTTC
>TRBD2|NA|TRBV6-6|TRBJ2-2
CASSRESGRARGGELFF
TGTGCCAGCAGTCGTGAGAGCGGGAGGGCGAGAGGCGGGGAGCTGTTTTTT
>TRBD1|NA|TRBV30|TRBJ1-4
CAWNGDRGAKLFF
TGTGCCTGGAACGGGGACAGGGGGGCAAAACTGTTTTTT
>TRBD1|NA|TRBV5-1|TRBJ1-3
CASSLTGAVDNTIYF
TGCGCCAGCAGCTTGACAGGGGCGGTCGACAACACCATATATTTT
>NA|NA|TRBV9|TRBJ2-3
CASSVSIDTQYF
TGTGCCAGCAGCGTATCTATAGATACGCAGTATTTT
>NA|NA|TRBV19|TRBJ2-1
CASSIDVGVYNEQFF
TGTGCCAGTAGTATAGATGTGGGAGTTTACAATGAGCAGTTCTTC
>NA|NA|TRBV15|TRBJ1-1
CATSRAGQAIEAFF
TGTGCCACCAGCAGAGCTGGGCAGGCCATTGAAGCTTTCTTT
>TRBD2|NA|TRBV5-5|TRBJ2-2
CASSDSGSDGELFF
TGTGCCAGCAGCGATAGCGGGAGCGACGGGGAGCTGTTTTTT
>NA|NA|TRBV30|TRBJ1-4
CAWTGYNEKLFF
TGTGCCTGGACGGGGTACAATGAAAAACTGTTTTTT